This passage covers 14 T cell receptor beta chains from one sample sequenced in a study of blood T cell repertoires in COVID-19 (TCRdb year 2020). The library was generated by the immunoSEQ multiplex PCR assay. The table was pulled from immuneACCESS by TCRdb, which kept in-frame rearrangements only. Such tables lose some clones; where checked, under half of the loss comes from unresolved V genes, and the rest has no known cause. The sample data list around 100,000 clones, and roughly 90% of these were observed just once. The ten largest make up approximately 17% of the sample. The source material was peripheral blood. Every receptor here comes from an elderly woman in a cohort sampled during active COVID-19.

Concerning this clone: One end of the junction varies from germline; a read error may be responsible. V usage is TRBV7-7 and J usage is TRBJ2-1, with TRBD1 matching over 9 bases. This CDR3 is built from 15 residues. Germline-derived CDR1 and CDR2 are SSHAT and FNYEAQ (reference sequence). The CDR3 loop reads CASSYGWDRDNEQFF. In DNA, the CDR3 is TGTGCTAGCAGCTACGGGTGGGACAGGGACAATGAGCAGTTCTTC. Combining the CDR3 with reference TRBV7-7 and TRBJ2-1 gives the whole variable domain GAGVSQSPRYKVTKRGQDVTLRCDPISSHATLYWYQQALGQGPEFLTYFNYEAQPDKSGLPSDRFSAERPEGSISTLTIQRTEQRDSAMYRCASSYGWDRDNEQFFGPGTRLTVL.

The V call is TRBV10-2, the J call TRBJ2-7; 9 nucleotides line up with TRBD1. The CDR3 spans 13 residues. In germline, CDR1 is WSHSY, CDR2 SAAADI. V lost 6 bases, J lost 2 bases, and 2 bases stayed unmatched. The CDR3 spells CASSGQGPYEQYF. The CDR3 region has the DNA TGCGCCAGCAGCGGACAGGGGCCCTACGAGCAGTACTTC.

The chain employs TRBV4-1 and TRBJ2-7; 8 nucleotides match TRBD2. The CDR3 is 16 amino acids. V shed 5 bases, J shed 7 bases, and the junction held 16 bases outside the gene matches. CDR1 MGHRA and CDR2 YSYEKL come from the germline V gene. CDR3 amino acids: CASSKSLAGPLREQYF. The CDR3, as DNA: TGCGCCAGCAGCAAAAGTTTAGCGGGGCCCCTACGGGAGCAGTACTTC.

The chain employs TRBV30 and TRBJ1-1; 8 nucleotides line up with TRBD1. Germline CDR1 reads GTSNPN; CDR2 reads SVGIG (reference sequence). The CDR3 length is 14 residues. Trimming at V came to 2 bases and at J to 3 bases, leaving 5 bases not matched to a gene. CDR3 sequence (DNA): TGTGCCTGGAGTTCACAGGGGGTGTACACTGAAGCTTTCTTT. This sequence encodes CAWSSQGVYTEAFF.

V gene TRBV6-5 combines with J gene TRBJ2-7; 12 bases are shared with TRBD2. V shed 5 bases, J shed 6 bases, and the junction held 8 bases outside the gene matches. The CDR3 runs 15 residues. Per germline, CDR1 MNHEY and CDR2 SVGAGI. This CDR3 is CASSHLLAGGLEQYF. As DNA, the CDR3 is TGTGCCAGCAGTCACTTACTAGCGGGGGGTCTCGAGCAGTACTTC.

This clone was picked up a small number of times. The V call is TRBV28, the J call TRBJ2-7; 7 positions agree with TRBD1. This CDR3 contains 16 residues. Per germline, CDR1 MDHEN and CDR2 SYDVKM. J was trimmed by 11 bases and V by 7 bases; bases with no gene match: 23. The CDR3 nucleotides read TGTGCCAGCATCCGACCCGCCGGGACAGAAACTACATACGAGTACTTC. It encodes CASIRPAGTETTYEYF.

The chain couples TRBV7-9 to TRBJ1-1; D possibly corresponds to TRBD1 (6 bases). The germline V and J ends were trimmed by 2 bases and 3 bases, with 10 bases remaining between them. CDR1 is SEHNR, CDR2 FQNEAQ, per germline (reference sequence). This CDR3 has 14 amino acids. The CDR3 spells CASSLIAGDTEAFF. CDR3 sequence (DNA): TGTGCCAGCAGCTTAATTGCAGGGGACACTGAAGCTTTCTTT.

The CDR3 region has the DNA TGTGCCAGTAGTAACACCCCGGGGGATACGCAGTATTTT. It yields the protein CASSNTPGDTQYF. The V call is TRBV19, the J call TRBJ2-3; tentatively, D is TRBD2 (5 bases). V was shortened by 4 bases and J by 6 bases, with 11 bases between the two germline ends. The germline V gene encodes CDR1 LNHDA and CDR2 SQIVND (reference sequence). The CDR3 is made up of 13 amino acids.

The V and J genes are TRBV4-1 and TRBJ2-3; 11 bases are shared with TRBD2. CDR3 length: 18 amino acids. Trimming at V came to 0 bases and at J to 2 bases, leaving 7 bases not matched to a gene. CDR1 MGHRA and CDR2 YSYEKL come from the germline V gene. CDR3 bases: TGCGCCAGCAGCCAAGACGTAGCGGGAGGGCCGAACACAGATACGCAGTATTTT. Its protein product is CASSQDVAGGPNTDTQYF.

CDR3: CASSLGLSPKSYEQYF. In DNA form, the CDR3 reads TGTGCCAGCAGCTTGGGACTATCCCCGAAGTCCTACGAGCAGTACTTC. V is TRBV7-2 and J is TRBJ2-7, with 7 bases fitting TRBD2. Per the germline V gene, CDR1 is SGHTA and CDR2 is FQGNSA. Trimming removed 3 bases from V and 1 base from J; junction bases left unmatched: 9. The CDR3 is made up of 16 amino acids.

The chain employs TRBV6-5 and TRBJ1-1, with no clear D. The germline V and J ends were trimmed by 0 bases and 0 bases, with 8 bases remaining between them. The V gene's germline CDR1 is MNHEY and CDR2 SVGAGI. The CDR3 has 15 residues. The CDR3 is CASSYSTGMNTEAFF. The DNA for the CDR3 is TGTGCCAGCAGTTACTCGACGGGGATGAACACTGAAGCTTTCTTT.

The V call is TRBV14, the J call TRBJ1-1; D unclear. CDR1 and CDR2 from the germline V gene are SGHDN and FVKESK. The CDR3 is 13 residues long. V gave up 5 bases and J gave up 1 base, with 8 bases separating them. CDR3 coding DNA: TGTGCCAGCAGCGTAGATCAGAACACTGAAGCTTTCTTT. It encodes CASSVDQNTEAFF.

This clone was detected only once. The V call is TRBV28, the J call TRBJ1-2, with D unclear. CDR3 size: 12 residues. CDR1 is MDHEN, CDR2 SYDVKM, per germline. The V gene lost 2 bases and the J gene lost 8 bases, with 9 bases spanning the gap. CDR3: CASSLQVGGYTF. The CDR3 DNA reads TGTGCCAGCAGTTTACAGGTCGGAGGCTACACCTTC.

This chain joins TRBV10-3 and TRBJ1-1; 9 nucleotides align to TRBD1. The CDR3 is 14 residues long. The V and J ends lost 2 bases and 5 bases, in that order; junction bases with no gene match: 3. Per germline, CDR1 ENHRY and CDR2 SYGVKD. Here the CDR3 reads CAISEGQGNTEAFF. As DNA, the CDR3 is TGTGCCATCAGTGAGGGACAGGGGAATACTGAAGCTTTCTTT.